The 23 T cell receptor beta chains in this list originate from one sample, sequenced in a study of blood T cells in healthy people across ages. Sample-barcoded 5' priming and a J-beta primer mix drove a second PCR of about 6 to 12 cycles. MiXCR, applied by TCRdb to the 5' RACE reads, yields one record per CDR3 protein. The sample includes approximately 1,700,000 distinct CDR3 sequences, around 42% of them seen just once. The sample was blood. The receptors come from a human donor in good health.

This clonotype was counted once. The CDR3 DNA is TGTGCCAGCAGCTTCCGCGGGGGGGTTAGGACAGATACGCAGTATTTT. Translation gives CASSFRGGVRTDTQYF. The V gene is TRBV7-2, the J gene TRBJ2-3; 9 bases match TRBD2. Trimming cost V 3 bases and J 3 bases; bases outside gene matches: 7. The CDR3 has 16 residues. CDR1 and CDR2 from the germline V gene are SGHTA and FQGNSA.

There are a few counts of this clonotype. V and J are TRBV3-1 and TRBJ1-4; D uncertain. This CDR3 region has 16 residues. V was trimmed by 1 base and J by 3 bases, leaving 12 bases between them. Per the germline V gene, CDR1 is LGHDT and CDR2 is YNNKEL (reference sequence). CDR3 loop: CASSQAKEAPNEKLFF. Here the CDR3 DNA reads TGTGCCAGCAGCCAAGCAAAGGAGGCTCCTAATGAAAAACTGTTTTTT.

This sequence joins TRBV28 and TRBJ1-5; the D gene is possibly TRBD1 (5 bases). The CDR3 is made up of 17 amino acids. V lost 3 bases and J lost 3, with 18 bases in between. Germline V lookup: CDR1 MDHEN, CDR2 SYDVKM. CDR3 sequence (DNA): TGTGCCAGCAGTTTCCCCGGGGACGGCGGAGTCAATCAGCCCCAGCATTTT. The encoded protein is CASSFPGDGGVNQPQHF.

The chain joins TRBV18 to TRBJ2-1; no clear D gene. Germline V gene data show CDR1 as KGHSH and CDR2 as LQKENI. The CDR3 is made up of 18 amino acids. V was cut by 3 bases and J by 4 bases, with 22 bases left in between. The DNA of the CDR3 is TGTGCCAGCTCACCGTCTTCAGTAGCTGTCCTCAAGTACAATGAGCAGTTCTTC. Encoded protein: CASSPSSVAVLKYNEQFF.

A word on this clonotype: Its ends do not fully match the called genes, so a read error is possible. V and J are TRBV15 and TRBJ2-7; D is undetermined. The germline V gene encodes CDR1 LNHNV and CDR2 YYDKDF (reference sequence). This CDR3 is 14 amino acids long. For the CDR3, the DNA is TGTGCCACCCGCAGAGATAGGGCATCCCACGAGCAGTACTTC. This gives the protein CATRRDRASHEQYF.

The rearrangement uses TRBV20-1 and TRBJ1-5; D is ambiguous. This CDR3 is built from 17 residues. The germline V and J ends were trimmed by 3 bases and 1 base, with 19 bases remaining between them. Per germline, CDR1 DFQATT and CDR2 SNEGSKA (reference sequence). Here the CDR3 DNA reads TGCAGTGCTAGTTCTTCACAGAATGTGGAAAGCAATCAGCCCCAGCATTTT. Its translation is CSASSSQNVESNQPQHF.

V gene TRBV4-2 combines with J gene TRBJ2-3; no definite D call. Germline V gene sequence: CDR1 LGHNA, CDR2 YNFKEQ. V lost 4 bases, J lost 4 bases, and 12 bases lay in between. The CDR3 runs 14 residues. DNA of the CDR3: TGTGCCAGCAGCCTCGAGCCCCGCTCAGATACGCAGTATTTT. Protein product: CASSLEPRSDTQYF.

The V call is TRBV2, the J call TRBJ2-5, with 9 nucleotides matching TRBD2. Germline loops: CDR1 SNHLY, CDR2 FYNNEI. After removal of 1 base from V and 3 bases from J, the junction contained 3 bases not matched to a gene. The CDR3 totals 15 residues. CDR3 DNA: TGTGCCAGCAGTGAAGGAGGGACTAGCAAAGAGACCCAGTACTTC. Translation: CASSEGGTSKETQYF. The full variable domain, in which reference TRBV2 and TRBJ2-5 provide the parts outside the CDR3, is EPEVTQTPSHQVTQMGQEVILRCVPISNHLYFYWYRQILGQKVEFLVSFYNNEISEKSEIFDDQFSVERPDGSNFTLKIRSTKLEDSAMYFCASSEGGTSKETQYFGPGTRLLVL.

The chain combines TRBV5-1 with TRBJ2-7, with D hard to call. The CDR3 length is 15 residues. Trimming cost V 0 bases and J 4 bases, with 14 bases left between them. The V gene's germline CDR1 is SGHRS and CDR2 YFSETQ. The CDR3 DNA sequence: TGCGCCAGCAGCTTGGGGTCCGGTTTCCCTTACGAGCAGTACTTC. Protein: CASSLGSGFPYEQYF. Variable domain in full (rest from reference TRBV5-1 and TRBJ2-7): KAGVTQTPRYLIKTRGQQVTLSCSPISGHRSVSWYQQTPGQGLQFLFEYFSETQRNKGNFPGRFSGRQFSNSRSEMNVSTLELGDSALYLCASSLGSGFPYEQYFGPGTRLTVT.

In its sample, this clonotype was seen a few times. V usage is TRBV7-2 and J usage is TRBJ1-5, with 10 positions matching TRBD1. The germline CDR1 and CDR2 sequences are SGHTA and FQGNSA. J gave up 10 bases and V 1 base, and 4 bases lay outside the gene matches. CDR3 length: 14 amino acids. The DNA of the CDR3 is TGTGCCAGCAGCTTAGGACAGGGGGCTGAACCCCAGCATTTT. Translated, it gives CASSLGQGAEPQHF. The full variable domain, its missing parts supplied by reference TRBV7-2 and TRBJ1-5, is GAGVSQSPSNKVTEKGKDVELRCDPISGHTALYWYRQSLGQGLEFLIYFQGNSAPDKSGLPSDRFSAERTGGSVSTLTIQRTQQEDSAVYLCASSLGQGAEPQHFGDGTRLSIL.

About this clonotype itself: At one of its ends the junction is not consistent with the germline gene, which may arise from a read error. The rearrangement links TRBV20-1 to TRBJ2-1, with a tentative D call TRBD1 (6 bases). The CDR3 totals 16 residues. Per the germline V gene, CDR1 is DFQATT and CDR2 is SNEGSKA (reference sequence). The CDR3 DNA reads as TGTAGTGCTAGAGATGCCCTAACACCCGGACAGAATGAGCAGTTCTTC. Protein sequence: CSARDALTPGQNEQFF.

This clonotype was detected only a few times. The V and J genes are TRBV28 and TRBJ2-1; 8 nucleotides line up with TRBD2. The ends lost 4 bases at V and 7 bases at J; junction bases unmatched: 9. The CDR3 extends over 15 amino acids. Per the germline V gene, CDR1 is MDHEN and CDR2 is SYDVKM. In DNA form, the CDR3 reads TGTGCCAGCAGTTCCGGGGGGGCTTTGGGGAATGAGCAGTTCTTC. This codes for CASSSGGALGNEQFF.

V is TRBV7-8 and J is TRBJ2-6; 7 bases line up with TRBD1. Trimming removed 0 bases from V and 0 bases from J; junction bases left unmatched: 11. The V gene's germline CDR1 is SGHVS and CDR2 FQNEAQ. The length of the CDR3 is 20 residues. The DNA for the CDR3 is TGTGCCAGCAGCTTAGCAAGACAGGGCCAATGGGGCTCTGGGGCCAACGTCCTGACTTTC. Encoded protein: CASSLARQGQWGSGANVLTF.

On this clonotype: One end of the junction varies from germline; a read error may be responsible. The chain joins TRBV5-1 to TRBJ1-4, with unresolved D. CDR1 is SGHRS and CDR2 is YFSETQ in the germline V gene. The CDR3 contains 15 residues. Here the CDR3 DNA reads TGCGCCAGCAGCTTGGAGGCTGCAACTAATGAAAAACGGTTTTTT. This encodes CASSLEAATNEKRFF.

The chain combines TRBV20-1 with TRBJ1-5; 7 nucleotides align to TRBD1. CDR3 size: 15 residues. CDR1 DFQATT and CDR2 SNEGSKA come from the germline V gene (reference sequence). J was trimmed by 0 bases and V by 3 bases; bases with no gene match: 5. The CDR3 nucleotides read TGCAGTGCTAGTGTAGGGGGCTATAGCAATCAGCCCCAGCATTTT. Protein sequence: CSASVGGYSNQPQHF.

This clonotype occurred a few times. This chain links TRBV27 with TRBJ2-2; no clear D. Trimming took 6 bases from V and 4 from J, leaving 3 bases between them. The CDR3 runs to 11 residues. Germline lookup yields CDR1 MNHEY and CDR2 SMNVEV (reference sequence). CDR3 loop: CASRRTGELFF. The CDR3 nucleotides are TGTGCCAGCAGGCGCACCGGGGAGCTGTTTTTT.

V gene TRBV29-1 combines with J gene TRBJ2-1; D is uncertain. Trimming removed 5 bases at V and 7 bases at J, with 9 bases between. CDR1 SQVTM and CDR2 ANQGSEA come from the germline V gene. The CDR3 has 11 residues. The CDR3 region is CSVPPRNEQFF. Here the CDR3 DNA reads TGCAGCGTTCCACCGCGTAATGAGCAGTTCTTC.

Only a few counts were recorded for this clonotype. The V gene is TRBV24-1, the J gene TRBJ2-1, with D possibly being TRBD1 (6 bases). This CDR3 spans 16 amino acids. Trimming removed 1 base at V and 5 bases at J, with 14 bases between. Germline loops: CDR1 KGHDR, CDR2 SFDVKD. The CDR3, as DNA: TGTGCCACCAGTGATTTCCGGGGACACCGTAACAATGAGCAGTTCTTC. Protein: CATSDFRGHRNNEQFF.

In DNA form, the CDR3 reads TGTGCCAGCAGTGAAGGGGAACGAGGGACCCAGTACTTC. Translating it yields CASSEGERGTQYF. The chain carries TRBV2 and TRBJ2-5; no firm D call. The CDR3 has 13 residues. The V gene lost 1 base and the J gene lost 7 bases, with 10 bases spanning the gap. Germline V gene data show CDR1 as SNHLY and CDR2 as FYNNEI.

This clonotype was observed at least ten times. The CDR3 DNA reads TGTGCCAGCAGCTTACGTTCCGGGACTAGCGGGGTAAAGCAGTACTTC. It encodes CASSLRSGTSGVKQYF. This chain connects TRBV7-2 to TRBJ2-5, with 13 bases aligning to TRBD2. CDR1 SGHTA and CDR2 FQGNSA come from the germline V gene. The CDR3 has 16 amino acids. V trimming: 2 bases; J trimming: 11 bases; junction bases outside the gene matches: 11. Drawing the rest from reference TRBV7-2 and TRBJ2-5, the complete variable domain is GAGVSQSPSNKVTEKGKDVELRCDPISGHTALYWYRQSLGQGLEFLIYFQGNSAPDKSGLPSDRFSAERTGGSVSTLTIQRTQQEDSAVYLCASSLRSGTSGVKQYFGPGTRLLVL.

The CDR3, as DNA: TGCGCCAGCAGCCAAGGGGCAGGGTTGGTCAATCAGCCCCAGCATTTT. Translated, it gives CASSQGAGLVNQPQHF. This sequence joins TRBV4-1 and TRBJ1-5, with a tentative D call TRBD1 (5 bases). This CDR3 has 16 amino acids. CDR1 MGHRA and CDR2 YSYEKL come from the germline V gene. V gave up 1 base and J gave up 3 bases, with 13 bases separating them.

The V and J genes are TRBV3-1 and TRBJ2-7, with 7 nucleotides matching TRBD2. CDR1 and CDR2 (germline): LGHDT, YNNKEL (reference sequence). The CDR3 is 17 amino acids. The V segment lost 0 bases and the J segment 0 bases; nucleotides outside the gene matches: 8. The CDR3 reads CASSQDLVAGDSYEQYF. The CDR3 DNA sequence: TGTGCCAGCAGCCAAGATCTTGTGGCGGGGGACTCCTACGAGCAGTACTTC.

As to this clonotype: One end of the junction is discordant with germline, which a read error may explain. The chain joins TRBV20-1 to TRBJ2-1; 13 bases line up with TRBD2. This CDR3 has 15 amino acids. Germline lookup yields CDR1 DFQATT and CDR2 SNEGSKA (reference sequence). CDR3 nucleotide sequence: TGCGGTGCTATACTGACTAGCGGGGGGACAAATGAGCAGTTCTTC. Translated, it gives CGAILTSGGTNEQFF.